Presented here are 19 T cell receptor beta chains from one specimen sequenced in a study of monozygotic twins with inflammatory bowel disease. No DNA is given; TCRdb re-called the 5' RACE reads and lists each CDR3 protein once. The sample yields approximately 400,000 distinct CDR3 sequences, of which the top ten take up around 2.3%. The sample comprised blood. The receptors come from a human donor with ulcerative colitis or Crohn's disease, or a healthy co-twin of an affected twin (not recorded which).

V and J are TRBV5-1 and TRBJ1-1. Germline loops: CDR1 SGHRS, CDR2 YFSETQ. The CDR3 totals 17 residues. The chain's CDR3 is CASSLHLGAGPSTEAFF.

The V and J genes are TRBV15 and TRBJ1-1; the TCRdb call, TRBD1, lacks DNA for checking. Germline V gene lookup returns CDR1 LNHNV and CDR2 YYDKDF (reference sequence). CDR3 length: 14 amino acids. The CDR3 spells CATSARQTNTEAFF.

The chain is built from TRBV7-8 and TRBJ2-7; absent DNA, TCRdb's TRBD1 call cannot be checked. The CDR3 covers 15 residues. Germline CDR1 reads SGHVS; CDR2 reads FQNEAQ. CDR3 region: CASSFGGNGDHEQYF. Complete variable domain (other parts from reference TRBV7-8 and TRBJ2-7): GAGVSQSPRYKVAKRGQDVALRCDPISGHVSLFWYQQALGQGPEFLTYFQNEAQLDKSGLPSDRFFAERPEGSVSTLKIQRTQQEDSAVYLCASSFGGNGDHEQYFGPGTRLTVT.

V and J are TRBV5-1 and TRBJ2-3; checking the TCRdb D call of TRBD1 is not possible without DNA. Germline-derived CDR1 and CDR2 are SGHRS and YFSETQ. This CDR3 comprises 16 residues. CDR3 sequence: CASSLAPGHGTDTQYF.

This chain uses TRBV7-2 with TRBJ1-3; the TRBD1 assignment by TCRdb is unverifiable without DNA. Looked up from germline, CDR1 is SGHTA and CDR2 is FQGNSA. This CDR3 comprises 17 residues. This CDR3 reads CASSPPQRRISGNTIYF.

The CDR3 protein is CASSLGQPYEQYF. The rearrangement uses TRBV14 and TRBJ2-7; lacking DNA, the TRBD1 call made by TCRdb goes unchecked. CDR1 is SGHDN and CDR2 is FVKESK in the germline V gene. The CDR3 loop spans 13 amino acids.

The chain links TRBV6-6 to TRBJ2-1; TCRdb calls TRBD1, which cannot be checked without DNA. Germline V lookup: CDR1 MNHNY, CDR2 SVGAGI (reference sequence). CDR3 length: 12 amino acids. This chain's CDR3 is CASSISRNEQFF.

The V call is TRBV11-2, the J call TRBJ1-2; TCRdb returns TRBD1, unconfirmable since there is no DNA. The length of the CDR3 is 18 residues. The germline CDR1 and CDR2 sequences are SGHAT and FQNNGV. The CDR3: CASSLDMTGNRPNYGYTF.

The chain recombines TRBV28 with TRBJ1-6; TCRdb picks TRBD1, but there is no DNA to check that call. CDR3 size: 18 residues. CDR1 and CDR2 from the germline V gene are MDHEN and SYDVKM. The CDR3 here is CASSSNRDSNSYNSPLHF.

The chain combines TRBV20-1 with TRBJ2-1; TCRdb gives TRBD1 as the D gene, but with no DNA this cannot be confirmed. Germline CDR1 and CDR2: DFQATT and SNEGSKA (reference sequence). This CDR3 contains 11 residues. CDR3 region: CSARDGTGEFF.

The J gene is TRBJ1-2, the V gene TRBV18; TCRdb returns TRBD1, unconfirmable since there is no DNA. CDR3 size: 15 residues. Germline CDR1 KGHSH, CDR2 LQKENI. CDR3 in amino acids: CASSPPGQGIYGYTF.

The V and J genes are TRBV30 and TRBJ1-5. The V gene's germline CDR1 is GTSNPN and CDR2 SVGIG (reference sequence). The CDR3 is 13 residues long. CDR3 in amino acids: CAWSGQGNQPQHF. Together with reference TRBV30 and TRBJ1-5, the CDR3 gives the full variable domain: SQTIHQWPATLVQPVGSPLSLECTVEGTSNPNLYWYRQAAGRGLQLLFYSVGIGQISSEVPQNLSASRPQDRQFILSSKKLLLSDSGFYLCAWSGQGNQPQHFGDGTRLSIL.

The chain joins TRBV7-8 to TRBJ2-7; TCRdb proposes TRBD2, but this gene call is untestable without DNA. The CDR3 is made up of 15 amino acids. The germline gives CDR1 SGHVS, CDR2 FQNEAQ. CDR3 loop: CASSATGTNSYEQYF.

V is TRBV14 and J is TRBJ2-7; the D call from TCRdb, TRBD2, cannot be confirmed without DNA. This CDR3 has 15 residues. Germline CDR1 and CDR2: SGHDN and FVKESK. CDR3 sequence reads: CASSPPGLALYEQYF.

V usage is TRBV18 and J usage is TRBJ2-2. The germline V gene encodes CDR1 KGHSH and CDR2 LQKENI. This CDR3 comprises 16 residues. CDR3: CASSPGTAPNTGELFF.

The V call is TRBV6-5, the J call TRBJ1-5; lacking DNA, the TRBD1 call made by TCRdb goes unchecked. Looked up from germline, CDR1 is MNHEY and CDR2 is SVGAGI. The CDR3 runs 13 residues. The CDR3: CASRRGTWQPQHF.

The CDR3 protein is CAGSRGPQETQYF. The V and J genes are TRBV4-1 and TRBJ2-5; TCRdb gives TRBD1 as the D gene, but with no DNA this cannot be confirmed. Germline values: CDR1 MGHRA, CDR2 YSYEKL. The CDR3 has 13 amino acids.

The chain employs TRBV11-3 and TRBJ2-3; absent DNA, TCRdb's TRBD2 call cannot be checked. The germline V gene encodes CDR1 SGHNT and CDR2 YENEEA. The CDR3 sequence is 14 residues long. CDR3: CASSFAGGQDTQYF.

This chain uses TRBV6-2 or TRBV6-3 with TRBJ2-1; the TRBD2 assignment by TCRdb is unverifiable without DNA. CDR1 and CDR2 from the germline V gene are MNHEY and SVGEGT. This CDR3 spans 16 amino acids. CDR3: CASSYPASGRDNEQFF.